This T cell receptor (beta chain) was identified during a study of regulatory T cells in long-lasting Graves disease. Findings of the study overall: Persistent patients shared more public clonotypes (over 2,500) than new patients (approximately 1,000). TRBV28, TRBJ1-2 and TRBJ2-5 emerged as the favored segments in persistent disease.

Time point reported: persistent/refractory GD, antithyroid drugs over 5 years with positive TRAb. Researchers made the TCR library from RNA that was extracted from PBMCs. This clonotype appeared many times. Its antigen is not known. The CDR3 runs 12 residues. Germline loops: CDR1 MDHEN, CDR2 SYDVKM. The V end was cut by 4 bases, the J end by 5 bases, with 9 bases between. Building of the TCR beta libraries involved iRepertoire HTBI primers and Arm-PCR of CDR3 regions. TCRdb redid the calling of the multiplex PCR reads with MiXCR, one entry per CDR3 protein. The sample consists of around 500,000 distinct CDR3 sequences, less than 25% of them appearing once.

The chain is built from TRBV28 and TRBJ2-7; D possibly corresponds to TRBD1 (6 bases). The sample in question was peripheral blood mononuclear cells (PBMCs), obtained when the disease was refractory, from a patient treated with antithyroid drugs. This TCR was recovered from a female donor with Graves disease. The CDR3 sequence is CASSSGVHEQYF. The CDR3 bases are TGTGCCAGCAGTTCAGGGGTCCACGAGCAGTACTTC.